The 15 T cell receptor beta chains listed next were all sequenced from one sample in a study of CD8 T cells in ankylosing spondylitis. Study-wide results and caveats: Apparently characteristic of ankylosing spondylitis blood was a TCR beta motif (eight highly homologous variants).

These receptors are not linked to any known antigen. TCRdb re-derived calls from the 5' RACE reads in MiXCR, one entry per CDR3 protein. The data hold 470,000 or so distinct CDR3 sequences, with 25% to 30% observed a single time. Sequenced: blood, either unsorted or a sorted T cell fraction (not recorded which). Receptors were obtained from a male donor with ankylosing spondylitis.

The chain combines TRBV11-2 with TRBJ1-2, with a tentative D call TRBD1 (6 bases). Trimming pared 2 bases from V and 4 bases from J, leaving 14 bases between. The CDR3 covers 15 residues. CDR1 SGHAT and CDR2 FQNNGV come from the germline V gene. For the CDR3, the DNA is TGTGCCAGCAGCTTACTTTCCGGGGGCGGCTATGGCTACACCTTC. Translation gives CASSLLSGGGYGYTF.

This clonotype was recorded a few times. The CDR3 loop is CASSLAGSFTEAFF. DNA of the CDR3: TGCGCCAGCAGCTTGGCCGGCAGCTTTACTGAAGCTTTCTTT. The chain couples TRBV5-1 to TRBJ1-1; no reliable D call. Trimming took off 0 bases at V and 5 bases at J, with 11 bases between the two ends. The CDR3 totals 14 residues. Looked up from germline, CDR1 is SGHRS and CDR2 is YFSETQ.

This clonotype was counted at least ten times. The chain joins TRBV2 to TRBJ2-1; 8 nucleotides align to TRBD2. V gave up 3 bases and J gave up 7 bases; unmatched junction bases: 8. Germline values: CDR1 SNHLY, CDR2 FYNNEI. This CDR3 has 15 residues. The CDR3 region has the DNA TGTGCCAGCAGTGAGTCAGCGGGAGTAGGTAATGAGCAGTTCTTC. Protein: CASSESAGVGNEQFF.

This clonotype was seen more than once but under ten times. Sequence at one end of the junction differs from germline and may be a read error. The rearrangement links TRBV20-1 to TRBJ2-1, with 11 bases fitting TRBD2. Germline CDR1 and CDR2: DFQATT and SNEGSKA (reference sequence). The CDR3 covers 12 residues. CDR3 sequence (DNA): TGCAGTGCTAGACCTACTAGCGGGAGCCTAATCTTC. Protein product: CSARPTSGSLIF.

This clonotype was detected a few times. The V gene is TRBV7-8, the J gene TRBJ2-7; D might be TRBD1 (6 bases). V was cut by 5 bases and J by 7 bases, with 15 bases left in between. Germline-derived CDR1 and CDR2 are SGHVS and FQNEAQ. CDR3 size: 13 residues. The CDR3 region has the DNA TGTGCCAGCAGCCAAAGGGGGATAGGGGAGCAGTACGTC. Its translation: CASSQRGIGEQYV.

V usage is TRBV20-1 and J usage is TRBJ2-1, with 9 bases lining up with TRBD1. Germline loops: CDR1 DFQATT, CDR2 SNEGSKA (reference sequence). This CDR3 spans 15 amino acids. V lost 4 bases and J lost 2; bases outside the gene matches: 6. CDR3 sequence: CSATYGQGPYNEQFF. CDR3 in DNA: TGCAGTGCTACATATGGACAGGGGCCCTACAATGAGCAGTTCTTC.

This clonotype was seen more than once but under ten times. This chain uses TRBV7-2 with TRBJ2-2; tentatively, D is TRBD1 or TRBD2 (5 bases each). The length of the CDR3 is 15 residues. In germline, CDR1 is SGHTA, CDR2 FQGNSA. Trimming cost V 7 bases and J 2 bases, with 14 bases left between them. The CDR3 bases are TGTGCCAGCACCCCGGGGCAGTTCAACACCGGGGAGCTGTTTTTT. Translation gives CASTPGQFNTGELFF.

The V gene is TRBV20-1, the J gene TRBJ1-4, with 10 bases identical to TRBD1. V lost 6 bases to trimming and J lost 8 bases; unmatched junction nucleotides: 9. This CDR3 spans 14 amino acids. Looked up from germline, CDR1 is DFQATT and CDR2 is SNEGSKA (reference sequence). CDR3 sequence reads: CSAENRDRGEKLFF. The CDR3 DNA reads as TGCAGTGCCGAAAACCGGGACAGGGGCGAAAAACTGTTTTTT.

This chain joins TRBV7-8 and TRBJ2-1; tentative D call: TRBD2 (6 bases). Trimming pared 5 bases from V and 4 bases from J, leaving 15 bases between. The CDR3 has 15 amino acids. CDR1 is SGHVS and CDR2 is FQNEAQ in the germline V gene. As DNA, the CDR3 is TGTGCCAGCAGCCAAAGGGACTCGAATTACAATGAGCAGTTCTTC. Its translation is CASSQRDSNYNEQFF.

This clonotype was detected only a few times. This chain uses TRBV7-9 with TRBJ2-1; no reliable D call. Trimming pared 0 bases from V and 7 bases from J, leaving 10 bases between. Germline loops: CDR1 SEHNR, CDR2 FQNEAQ (reference sequence). CDR3 size: 14 residues. The CDR3 here is CASSLARRGNEQFF. The CDR3 DNA follows: TGTGCCAGCAGCTTAGCGAGGAGAGGTAATGAGCAGTTCTTC. Complete variable domain (other parts from reference TRBV7-9 and TRBJ2-1): DTGVSQNPRHKITKRGQNVTFRCDPISEHNRLYWYRQTLGQGPEFLTYFQNEAQLEKSRLLSDRFSAERPKGSFSTLEIQRTEQGDSAMYLCASSLARRGNEQFFGPGTRLTVL.

This clonotype was recorded a few times. The rearrangement uses TRBV7-9 and TRBJ2-1; the match to TRBD2 covers 8 bases. Trimming removed 1 base from V and 9 bases from J; junction bases left unmatched: 2. Germline V CDR1 and CDR2: SEHNR, FQNEAQ (reference sequence). The CDR3 runs 13 residues. The CDR3 DNA sequence: TGTGCCAGCAGCTTAGTTGCGGGAGGTGAGCAGTTCTTC. The encoded protein is CASSLVAGGEQFF.

This clonotype came up many times. This rearrangement joins TRBV12-3 or TRBV12-4 to TRBJ2-5, with 10 bases that match TRBD2. Trimming cost V 5 bases and J 5 bases; bases outside gene matches: 8. The length of the CDR3 is 15 residues. The CDR3 DNA sequence: TGTGCCAGCAGTATAAGCGGGAGGGCCCTGGAGACCCAGTACTTC. Amino acids: CASSISGRALETQYF.

CDR3: CASSERPLNYGYTF. The CDR3 DNA reads TGTGCCAGCAGTGAGAGACCACTAAACTATGGCTACACCTTC. This chain uses TRBV2 with TRBJ1-2; no clear D gene. Germline CDR1 SNHLY, CDR2 FYNNEI. The CDR3 runs 14 residues. V was shortened by 3 bases and J by 2 bases, with 10 bases between the two germline ends.

J is TRBJ2-7 and V is TRBV16, with a tentative D call TRBD1 (5 bases). The CDR3 extends over 13 amino acids. With 2 bases removed from V and 4 bases from J, the gap between germline ends came to 9 bases. Germline CDR1 and CDR2: KGHSY and FQNENV. CDR3 sequence: CASSQTRAYEQYF. As DNA, the CDR3 is TGTGCCAGCAGCCAAACCAGGGCGTACGAGCAGTACTTC.

Notes on this clonotype: A read error may produce the germline difference seen at one junction end. The gene calls are TRBV7-2 and TRBJ2-1, with 13 positions matching TRBD2. Germline-derived CDR1 and CDR2 are SGHTA and FQGNSA. This CDR3 region has 12 residues. The chain's CDR3 is CASSPGTSGKLF. The CDR3 nucleotides are TGTGCCAGCAGCCCTGGGACTAGCGGGAAACTCTTC.